This TCR beta chain was identified during a study of blood T cell repertoires in COVID-19 (dated by TCRdb to 2018 to 2021). In the study overall: Collaborator samples came from the United States, Italy and Spain and covered acute and convalescent phases of COVID-19. The prospective study material was composed of cDNA or gDNA derived from T cells, B-cell-depleted T cells, or PBMCs. The dataset comprised deeply sampled blood TCRbeta repertoires from subjects exposed to, actively infected with, or recovered from COVID-19. The samples were drawn from the first 160 participants of the ongoing ImmuneRACE study and from 1,254 subjects provided by 6 global collaborators. A freely available public database, intended as a resource for researchers studying the immune response to SARS-CoV-2, is where the repertoires were released. Where available, HLA class I and class II types were obtained from metadata supplied by the sample provider rather than from assay-based typing. A de-identified subject ID, COVID-19 status, age in years and sex were almost always included in the sample metadata.

One collaborating source in Seattle enrolled patients while the patients were actively infected and followed the patients over time throughout the course of disease. Each collaborating institution followed its own protocols to collect whole blood in K2EDTA tubes. For TCRbeta analysis, collaborators shipped samples in one of three forms: frozen whole blood, isolated PBMCs, or DNA extracted from either of those sample types. V gives up 3 bases and J gives up 5 bases, and the segment between their germline ends measures 10 bases. The CDR3 contains 13 residues, cysteine and phenylalanine counted. The sequence is cut down to CDR3 DNA, 39 bases in frame from base 1. CDR1 and CDR2, looked up from the germline V gene, are SQVTM and ANQGSEA. TCRbeta CDR3 regions were amplified from genomic DNA by means of the immunoSEQ Assay, a bias-controlled multiplex PCR. Under the source paper's analysis protocol: Within the assay, amplification of reference gene primers was used to estimate how many nucleated cells each sample contained. To quantify the absolute abundance of each unique TCRbeta CDR3 rearrangement, sequence reads were collapsed and filtered. For each sample, productive Simpson clonality was calculated by taking the square root of Simpson's diversity index across productive rearrangements. Drawn from immuneACCESS, this table holds only the in-frame rearrangements with V and J called that TCRdb kept. Clones are partly lost; checked studies trace under half to an unresolved V gene and leave the rest unexplained. V and J calls and clone size are as listed in that table; D and trimming were resolved from the DNA. The sample records hundreds of thousands of clones, roughly 76% of which are singletons. 7.5% of the sample is held by the ten biggest clonotypes.

Notes on this clone: There is no known antigen for this receptor. No base qualities exist here, and no much larger clone lies one base off it.

Results and caveats for the whole study, not just this receptor: How much clinical and demographic metadata was included differed by source and by participant, and the metadata was provided uncurated.

Source material: peripheral blood. The clonotype originates from a woman aged 80 or older with COVID-19, enrolled during active disease. This chain joins TRBV29-1 to TRBJ2-2; matching of 6 bases hints at TRBD1 as the D gene. The nucleotide sequence reads as follows: TGCAGCGTTGAGGGGGCTGGGACCGGGGAGCTGTTTTTT. Its translation reads: CSVEGAGTGELFF.